These 11 T cell receptor beta chains share one sample of origin, sequenced in a study of cytomegalovirus exposure and HLA in healthy donors. Vbeta (60) and Jbeta (13) primers were used in the PCR. Repertoires were generated with immunoSEQ multiplex PCR, while TCRdb's copy carries only in-frame clones and drops some. The sample yields roughly 150,000 clones, over 60% seen once. The sample taken for sequencing was PBMCs. Receptors were obtained from a woman aged 18-29 years in good health and CMV-seronegative.

The chain combines TRBV28 with TRBJ1-6; no clear D gene. This CDR3 has 12 residues. V dropped 2 bases and J dropped 9 bases, with 5 bases sitting between them. CDR1 and CDR2 from the germline V gene are MDHEN and SYDVKM. The CDR3: CASSLLISPLHF. CDR3 DNA sequence: TGTGCCAGCAGTTTACTTATTTCACCCCTCCACTTT.

In its sample, this clone was seen a few times. The chain couples TRBV7-2 to TRBJ2-1; the D is unclear. The length of the CDR3 is 13 residues. Germline loops: CDR1 SGHTA, CDR2 FQGNSA. V gave up 1 base and J gave up 6 bases, with 7 bases separating them. The CDR3 region has the DNA TGTGCCAGCAGCTTAGATTATGTCAATGAGCAGTTCTTC. This codes for CASSLDYVNEQFF.

The chain combines TRBV28 with TRBJ1-1, with D possibly matching TRBD1 (6 bases). The CDR3 extends over 14 amino acids. Germline V CDR1 and CDR2: MDHEN, SYDVKM. Trimming removed 4 bases from V and 3 bases from J, with 12 bases in between. DNA of the CDR3: TGTGCCAGCAGTTACCAGGGGCGCTACACTGAAGCTTTCTTT. This encodes CASSYQGRYTEAFF.

This sequence joins TRBV21-1 and TRBJ1-5; the table's D call of TRBD1 was not tested on the DNA. TRBV21-1 is marked as a pseudogene. The CDR3 is 14 residues long. CDR3 loop: CASSKDRFNQPQHF. CDR3 sequence (DNA): TGTGCCAGCAGCAAAGACAGATTCAATCAGCCCCAGCATTTT.

The CDR3 nucleotides are TGTGCCAGCAGCTCGACTAGCGTAGGCACAGATACGCAGTATTTT. Translating gives CASSSTSVGTDTQYF. The V and J genes are TRBV11-3 and TRBJ2-3, with TRBD2 identical over 8 bases. Germline loops: CDR1 SGHNT, CDR2 YENEEA. The CDR3 runs 15 residues. Trimming took 4 bases from V and 1 from J; bases not matched to a gene: 4.

The chain recombines TRBV15 with TRBJ2-5, with D possibly being TRBD1 (6 bases). The DNA end is a closer match to TRBJ2-7, so the J assignment may be wrong. Per the germline V gene, CDR1 is LNHNV and CDR2 is YYDKDF (reference sequence). The CDR3 is made up of 14 amino acids. The DNA of the CDR3 is TGTGCCACCAGCCAACGGCAGGGGAATCGCGAGCAGTACTTC. This codes for CATSQRQGNREQYF.

The rearrangement joins TRBV6-1 to TRBJ2-5, with 8 bases aligning to TRBD2. CDR1 and CDR2 (germline): MNHNS, SASEGT. This CDR3 has 12 residues. V gave up 8 bases and J gave up 5 bases; unmatched junction bases: 4. Here the CDR3 DNA reads TGTGCCAGCCGGGGGGGCTTGGAGACCCAGTACTTC. Residues: CASRGGLETQYF.

The chain joins TRBV18 to TRBJ1-1; 9 nucleotides agree with TRBD1. This CDR3 is built from 16 residues. The V segment lost 2 bases and the J segment 1 base; nucleotides outside the gene matches: 5. Germline-derived CDR1 and CDR2 are KGHSH and LQKENI. CDR3 nucleotide sequence: TGTGCCAGCTCACCAGGGACAGGGCCTTGGAACACTGAAGCTTTCTTT. Protein sequence: CASSPGTGPWNTEAFF.

The chain is built from TRBV29-1 and TRBJ1-2, with 7 bases matching TRBD1. The germline V gene has CDR1 SQVTM and CDR2 ANQGSEA. CDR3 length: 15 residues. Germline trimming cut 6 bases from V and 4 bases from J; bases unmatched to any gene: 14. The CDR3 loop reads CSVENDRDDGYGYTF. The CDR3 nucleotides read TGCAGCGTAGAGAACGACAGGGATGATGGCTATGGCTACACCTTC.

The chain recombines TRBV10-1 with TRBJ2-1; 12 bases align to TRBD1. V was pared by 6 bases and J by 7 bases, with 10 bases of the junction left unmatched. This CDR3 is 16 amino acids long. Germline V gene lookup returns CDR1 WNHNN and CDR2 SYGVQD (reference sequence). DNA for the CDR3: TGCGCCAGCAGCTACAACCGGGACAGGGGGCTGAATGAGCAGTTCTTC. Its translation is CASSYNRDRGLNEQFF.

This chain uses TRBV30 with TRBJ1-2; TRBD1 matches 8 bases. CDR1 is GTSNPN and CDR2 is SVGIG in the germline V gene (reference sequence). This CDR3 is 14 amino acids long. V shed 5 bases, J shed 2 bases, and the junction held 7 bases outside the gene matches. In DNA form, the CDR3 reads TGTGCCTGGGCAACGACAGGGGCGAACTATGGCTACACCTTC. Amino acid sequence: CAWATTGANYGYTF.